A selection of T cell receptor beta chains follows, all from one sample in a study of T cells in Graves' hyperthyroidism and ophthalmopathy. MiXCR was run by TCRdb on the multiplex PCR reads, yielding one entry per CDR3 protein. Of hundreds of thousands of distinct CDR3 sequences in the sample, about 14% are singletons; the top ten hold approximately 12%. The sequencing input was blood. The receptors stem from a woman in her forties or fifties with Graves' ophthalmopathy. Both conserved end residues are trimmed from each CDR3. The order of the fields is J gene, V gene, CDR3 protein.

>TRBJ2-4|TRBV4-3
ASSQDPLEGAKNIQY
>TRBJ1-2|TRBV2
ARRTGTGYT
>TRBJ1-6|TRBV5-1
ASSIDYNSPLH
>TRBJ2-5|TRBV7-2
ASSLGGPNQY
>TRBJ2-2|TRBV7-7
ASSSNEGRGTGELF
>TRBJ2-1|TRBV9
ASSDGTSGHNEQF
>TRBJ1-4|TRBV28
ASSFDGGTTNEKLF
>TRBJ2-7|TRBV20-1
SASSAPLAYEQY
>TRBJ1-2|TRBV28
ASSLTQRGYGYT
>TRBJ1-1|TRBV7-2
ASSPRGWGGGTEAF
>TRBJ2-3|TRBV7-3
ASSLRALGTQY
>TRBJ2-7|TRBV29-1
SVNLGGSPYEQY
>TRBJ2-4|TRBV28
ASSFGDRQNIQY
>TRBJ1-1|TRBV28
AIRGGGVTTEAF
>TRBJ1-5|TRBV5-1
ASSSGQGSNQPQH
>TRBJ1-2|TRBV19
ASTAARPLADYGYT
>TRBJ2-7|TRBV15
ATSRRTGSYEQY
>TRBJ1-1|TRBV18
ASSPGGSEAF
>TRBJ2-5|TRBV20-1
SAYPVGRGETQY
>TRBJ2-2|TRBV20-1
GASGEMNTGELF
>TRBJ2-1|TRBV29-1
SVEPGTSGRRVDEQF
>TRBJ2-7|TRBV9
ASSGLGGPADEQY
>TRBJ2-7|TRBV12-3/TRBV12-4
ASSYGKRVSYEQH
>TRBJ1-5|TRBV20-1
SAQTGDYQPQH
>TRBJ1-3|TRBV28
ASSCLTGASGNTIY
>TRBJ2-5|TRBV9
ASSVGAGGETQY
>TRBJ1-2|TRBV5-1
ASSLTDPNGYT
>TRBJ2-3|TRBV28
ASSLQHTDTQY
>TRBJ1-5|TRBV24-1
ATSDFRDGQPQH
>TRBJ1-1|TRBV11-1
ASSLAVTGDTEAF
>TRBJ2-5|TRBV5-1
ASSPGQFQETQY
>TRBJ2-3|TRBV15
ATSPVGASGSTPSTDTQY
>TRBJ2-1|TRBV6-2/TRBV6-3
ASSYRAPDNEQF
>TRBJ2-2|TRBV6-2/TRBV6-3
ASSYGRGNTGELF
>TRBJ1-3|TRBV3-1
ASSTRPGTGNSGNTIY
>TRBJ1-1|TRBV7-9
ASSDGMNTEAF
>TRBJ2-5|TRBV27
ASSMTGGPYQETQY
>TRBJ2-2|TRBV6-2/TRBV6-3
ASSKGTSGTRNTGELF
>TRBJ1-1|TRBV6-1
ASTPTGSLFAAF
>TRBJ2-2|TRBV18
ASSGALAANTGELF
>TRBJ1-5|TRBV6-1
ASSLQRVSNQPQH
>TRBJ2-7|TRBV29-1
SVLQGTSGEQY
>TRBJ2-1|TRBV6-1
ASSERASFTF
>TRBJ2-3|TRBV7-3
ASMASGSSDTQY
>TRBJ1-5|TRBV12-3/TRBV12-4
ASGGAQPQH
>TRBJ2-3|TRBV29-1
SVETGYEGTDTQY
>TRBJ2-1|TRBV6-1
ASSEGDRGTSGYNEQF
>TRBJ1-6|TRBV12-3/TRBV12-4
ASSFTGAGAPLH
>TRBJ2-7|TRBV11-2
ASSFSAGNTYEQY
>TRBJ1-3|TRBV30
AWSDGRLRNTIY
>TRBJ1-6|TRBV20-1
SVRSSYNSPLH
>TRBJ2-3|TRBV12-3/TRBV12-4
ASSFGTGITDTQY
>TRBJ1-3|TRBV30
AWTRDEFISTIY
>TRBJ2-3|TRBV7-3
ASSSSGREGDTQY
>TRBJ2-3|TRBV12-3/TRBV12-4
ASSSAGTSGSRDTQY